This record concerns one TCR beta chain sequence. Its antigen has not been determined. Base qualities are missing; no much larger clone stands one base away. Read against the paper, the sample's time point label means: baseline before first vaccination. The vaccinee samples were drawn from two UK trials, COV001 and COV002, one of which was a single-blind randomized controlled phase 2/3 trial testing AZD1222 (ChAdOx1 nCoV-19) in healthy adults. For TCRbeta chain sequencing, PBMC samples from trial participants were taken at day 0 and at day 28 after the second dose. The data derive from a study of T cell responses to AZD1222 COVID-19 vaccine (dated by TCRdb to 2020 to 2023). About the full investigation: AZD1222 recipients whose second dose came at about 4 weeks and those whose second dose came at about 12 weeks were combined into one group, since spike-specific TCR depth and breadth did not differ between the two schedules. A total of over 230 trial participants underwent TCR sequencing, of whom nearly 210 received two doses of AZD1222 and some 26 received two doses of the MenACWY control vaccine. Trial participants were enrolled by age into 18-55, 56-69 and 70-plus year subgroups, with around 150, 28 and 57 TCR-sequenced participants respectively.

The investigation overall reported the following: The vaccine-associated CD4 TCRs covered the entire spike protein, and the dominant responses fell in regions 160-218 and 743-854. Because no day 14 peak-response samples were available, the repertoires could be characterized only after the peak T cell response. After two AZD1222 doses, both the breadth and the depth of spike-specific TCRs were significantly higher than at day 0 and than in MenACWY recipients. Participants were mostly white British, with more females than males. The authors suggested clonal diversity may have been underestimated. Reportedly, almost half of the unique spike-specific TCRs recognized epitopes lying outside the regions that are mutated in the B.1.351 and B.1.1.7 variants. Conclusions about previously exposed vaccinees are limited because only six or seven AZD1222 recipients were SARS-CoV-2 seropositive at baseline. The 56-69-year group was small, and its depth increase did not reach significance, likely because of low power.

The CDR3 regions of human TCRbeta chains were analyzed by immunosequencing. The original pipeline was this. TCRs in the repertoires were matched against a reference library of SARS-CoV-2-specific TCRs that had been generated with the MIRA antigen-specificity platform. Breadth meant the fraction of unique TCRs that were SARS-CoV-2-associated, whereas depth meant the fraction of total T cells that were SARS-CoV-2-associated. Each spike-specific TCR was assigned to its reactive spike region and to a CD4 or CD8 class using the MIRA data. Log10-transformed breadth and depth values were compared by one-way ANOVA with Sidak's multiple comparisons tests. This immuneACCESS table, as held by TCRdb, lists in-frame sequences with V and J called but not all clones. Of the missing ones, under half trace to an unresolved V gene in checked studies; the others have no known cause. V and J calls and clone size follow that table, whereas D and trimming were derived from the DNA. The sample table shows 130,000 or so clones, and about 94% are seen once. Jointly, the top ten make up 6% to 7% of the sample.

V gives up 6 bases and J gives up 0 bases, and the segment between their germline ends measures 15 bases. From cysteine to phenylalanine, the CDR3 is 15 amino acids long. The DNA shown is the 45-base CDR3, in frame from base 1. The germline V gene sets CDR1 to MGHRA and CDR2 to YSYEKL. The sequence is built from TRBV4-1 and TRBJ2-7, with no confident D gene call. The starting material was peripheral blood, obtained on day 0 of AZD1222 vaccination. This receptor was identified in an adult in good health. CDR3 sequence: CASRMTSRSSYEQYF. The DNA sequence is TGCGCCAGCAGGATGACTTCCAGGAGCTCCTACGAGCAGTACTTC.